This T cell receptor beta chain was captured by sequencing in a study of cytomegalovirus exposure and HLA in healthy donors. PCR amplification relied on 60 Vbeta primers (plus 13 Jbeta primers). The method was immunoSEQ multiplex PCR; TCRdb's version includes in-frame clones alone and lacks a portion of them. The profile shows about 170,000 clones, 72% of them singletons. This clonotype was obtained from a human donor in good health. Input material: PBMCs.

The CDR3 nucleotides are TGTGCCAGTAGTTCTACAGGGGGCTACGAGCAGTACTTC. Translation: CASSSTGGYEQYF. V is TRBV19 and J is TRBJ2-7; 8 bases agree with TRBD1. CDR3 length equals 13 residues. Germline assignment: CDR1 LNHDA and CDR2 SQIVND (reference sequence). After removal of 5 bases from V and 3 bases from J, the junction contained 3 bases not matched to a gene.